The 30 T cell receptor beta chains presented below share a single source sample, sequenced in a study of cytotoxic CD8 clonotypes in ibrutinib-treated CLL. TCRdb's copy holds only in-frame clones and misses some; the assay was immunoSEQ multiplex PCR. The sample carries nearly 50,000 clones, about three fifths recorded once. Sequenced here: PBMCs, sampled after 24 months of ibrutinib treatment. These TCRs come from a human donor with chronic lymphocytic leukemia.

This chain connects TRBV4-1 to TRBJ1-3, with 8 bases aligning to TRBD1. CDR3 length: 16 residues. Germline V gene data show CDR1 as MGHRA and CDR2 as YSYEKL. V was pared by 3 bases and J by 2 bases, with 6 bases of the junction left unmatched. The CDR3 DNA sequence: TGCGCCAGCAGCCAGCCGGACAGGGACCCTGGAAACACCATATATTTT. The encoded protein is CASSQPDRDPGNTIYF.

This clone appeared a few times. The V call is TRBV15, the J call TRBJ1-1, with D uncertain. Per germline, CDR1 LNHNV and CDR2 YYDKDF (reference sequence). Between the trimmed V and J ends, which lost 1 base and 7 bases, there was a span of 13 bases. The CDR3 is made up of 14 amino acids. The CDR3 DNA follows: TGTGCCACCAGCAGAGTGGAACAAGTGGGTGAAGCTTTCTTT. Translating it yields CATSRVEQVGEAFF.

This chain connects TRBV5-1 to TRBJ2-4; 15 positions agree with TRBD2. The V segment lost 4 bases and the J segment 3 bases; nucleotides outside the gene matches: 11. The germline gives CDR1 SGHRS, CDR2 YFSETQ. The length of the CDR3 is 19 residues. The DNA for the CDR3 is TGCGCCAGCAGCCCCAATCCGGGACTAGCGGGGGGAGGCAAAAACATTCAGTACTTC. Translated: CASSPNPGLAGGGKNIQYF.

In this sample, this clone turned up a few times. This CDR3 reads CASMGGEETEAFF. The CDR3, as DNA: TGTGCATCCATGGGGGGGGAGGAAACTGAAGCTTTCTTT. The gene calls are TRBV10-3 and TRBJ1-1, with D possibly TRBD1 on 5 matching bases. The germline V gene encodes CDR1 ENHRY and CDR2 SYGVKD. The CDR3 is 13 amino acids.

This clone was detected only a few times. The V call is TRBV7-9, the J call TRBJ2-1; 8 nucleotides line up with TRBD1. Germline V gene sequence: CDR1 SEHNR, CDR2 FQNEAQ (reference sequence). This CDR3 comprises 12 residues. The J segment lost 11 bases and the V segment lost 5 bases, leaving 5 bases of the junction unmatched. CDR3 sequence: CASSPPGGKQFF. CDR3 sequence (DNA): TGTGCCAGCAGCCCCCCAGGGGGCAAGCAGTTCTTC.

Many counts were recorded for this clone. The chain couples TRBV5-1 to TRBJ2-3; D is undetermined. The CDR3 is 16 residues long. Germline V lookup: CDR1 SGHRS, CDR2 YFSETQ. V was shortened by 4 bases and J by 0 bases, with 15 bases between the two germline ends. CDR3 sequence reads: CASSIMGRVSTDTQYF. For the CDR3, the DNA is TGCGCCAGCAGCATTATGGGCCGGGTAAGCACAGATACGCAGTATTTT.

The rearrangement uses TRBV11-1 and TRBJ2-7, with 7 bases that match TRBD1. The CDR3 spans 14 residues. Germline V lookup: CDR1 SGHAT, CDR2 FQDESV (reference sequence). The J segment lost 2 bases and the V segment lost 5 bases, leaving 6 bases of the junction unmatched. The CDR3 is CASSNDRATYEQYF. CDR3 DNA: TGTGCCAGCAGCAACGACAGGGCCACCTACGAGCAGTACTTC.

The V call is TRBV6-1, the J call TRBJ2-2; 9 nucleotides agree with TRBD1. The length of the CDR3 is 15 residues. Germline CDR1 reads MNHNS; CDR2 reads SASEGT. Trimming at V came to 4 bases and at J to 8 bases, leaving 8 bases not matched to a gene. The CDR3 sequence is CASSGDRAMRGELFF. As DNA, the CDR3 is TGTGCCAGCAGTGGGGACAGGGCGATGCGAGGGGAGCTGTTTTTT.

In this sample, this clone turned up many times. The genes are TRBV11-2 and TRBJ2-7; D unclear. From germline, CDR1 is SGHAT and CDR2 FQNNGV. CDR3 length: 16 amino acids. V was clipped by 5 bases and J by 5 bases, with 22 bases between them. The CDR3 is CASSPAAFPVGHEQYF. The CDR3 DNA reads as TGTGCCAGCAGCCCGGCAGCGTTTCCAGTAGGCCACGAGCAGTACTTC.

This clone was observed a few times. This chain connects TRBV2 to TRBJ1-2, with 7 bases that match TRBD1. This CDR3 has 16 amino acids. Germline lookup yields CDR1 SNHLY and CDR2 FYNNEI. Trimming at V came to 2 bases and at J to 0 bases, leaving 6 bases not matched to a gene. The CDR3 coding sequence is TGTGCCAGCAGTGAATATTGGGACAGCCCTAACTATGGCTACACCTTC. Its translation: CASSEYWDSPNYGYTF.

The chain couples TRBV7-9 to TRBJ1-2; D uncertain. The V gene lost 3 bases and the J gene lost 0 bases, with 8 bases spanning the gap. Germline V CDR1 and CDR2: SEHNR, FQNEAQ (reference sequence). The CDR3 runs 14 residues. In DNA form, the CDR3 reads TGTGCCAGCAGCTTGGGCAGTTCTAACTATGGCTACACCTTC. The encoded protein is CASSLGSSNYGYTF.

The rearrangement uses TRBV4-3 and TRBJ1-2; D not certain. The V end was cut by 0 bases, the J end by 8 bases, with 16 bases between. Germline V gene lookup returns CDR1 LGHNA and CDR2 YSLEER. CDR3 size: 15 residues. CDR3 coding DNA: TGCGCCAGCAGCCAAGAATCACGGACCCTTAGGGGCTACACCTTC. Translating gives CASSQESRTLRGYTF.

This chain uses TRBV5-6 with TRBJ2-7; 9 nucleotides match TRBD1. Germline CDR1 is SGHDT and CDR2 is YYEEEE. CDR3 length equals 15 residues. V gave up 4 bases and J gave up 5 bases; unmatched junction bases: 10. The CDR3 protein is CASSPPGTGSHEQYF. The CDR3 nucleotides read TGTGCCAGCAGCCCCCCCGGGACAGGGTCCCACGAGCAGTACTTC.

This sequence joins TRBV7-8 and TRBJ2-2, with D perhaps TRBD2 (6 bases). Germline V gives CDR1 SGHVS, CDR2 FQNEAQ. The CDR3 spans 13 residues. The ends were cut back, 6 bases at V and 1 base at J, with 6 bases in the middle. CDR3 region: CASRGGNTGELFF. The DNA of the CDR3 is TGTGCCAGCAGGGGAGGGAACACCGGGGAGCTGTTTTTT.

A few counts support this clone. J is TRBJ1-4 and V is TRBV5-1; tentative D call: TRBD1 (6 bases). The germline V and J ends were trimmed by 6 bases and 8 bases, with 14 bases remaining between them. The CDR3 runs 13 residues. The germline gives CDR1 SGHRS, CDR2 YFSETQ. The CDR3: CASMRTEGEKLFF. The CDR3 coding sequence is TGCGCCAGCATGAGGACAGAGGGAGAAAAACTGTTTTTT.

This clone was detected a few times. The gene calls are TRBV5-1 and TRBJ2-1, with no clear D. Trimming left V 4 bases short and J 8 bases short, with 16 bases between. Germline-derived CDR1 and CDR2 are SGHRS and YFSETQ. This CDR3 is 14 amino acids long. The CDR3 reads CASSPAVSRHEQFF. The CDR3 DNA is TGCGCCAGCAGCCCCGCCGTCTCCCGGCATGAGCAGTTCTTC.

CDR3 in amino acids: CASSGGVWQYNEQFF. DNA for the CDR3: TGCGCCAGCAGCGGAGGAGTCTGGCAATACAATGAGCAGTTCTTC. The chain joins TRBV5-1 to TRBJ2-1; the D gene is possibly TRBD2 (5 bases). Germline-derived CDR1 and CDR2 are SGHRS and YFSETQ. The CDR3 is made up of 15 amino acids. The ends were cut back, 4 bases at V and 4 bases at J, with 15 bases in the middle. Full variable domain (missing parts from reference TRBV5-1 and TRBJ2-1): KAGVTQTPRYLIKTRGQQVTLSCSPISGHRSVSWYQQTPGQGLQFLFEYFSETQRNKGNFPGRFSGRQFSNSRSEMNVSTLELGDSALYLCASSGGVWQYNEQFFGPGTRLTVL.

The CDR3 sequence: CAIGDSPIDVNTEAFF. CDR3 in DNA: TGTGCCATCGGAGACAGCCCCATCGATGTGAACACTGAAGCTTTCTTT. The chain employs TRBV10-3 and TRBJ1-1; tentatively, D is TRBD1 (5 bases). V shed 8 bases and J shed 0 bases, with 19 bases lying between them. This CDR3 has 16 amino acids. Per germline, CDR1 ENHRY and CDR2 SYGVKD.

The chain uses TRBV25-1 and TRBJ1-1; no clear D gene. CDR1 MGHDK and CDR2 SYGVNS come from the germline V gene. The V end lost 6 bases, the J end lost 8 bases, and 13 bases lay between the germline ends. This CDR3 is built from 12 residues. In DNA, the CDR3 is TGTGCCAGCAGCGGTCCGGGAGGCGAAGCTTTCTTT. As protein: CASSGPGGEAFF. Full variable domain (rest looked up from reference TRBV25-1 and TRBJ1-1): EADIYQTPRYLVIGTGKKITLECSQTMGHDKMYWYQQDPGMELHLIHYSYGVNSTEKGDLSSESTVSRIRTEHFPLTLESARPSHTSQYLCASSGPGGEAFFGQGTRLTVV.

The chain has TRBV5-4 and TRBJ2-3; weak D call: TRBD2 (6 bases). Germline CDR1 is SGHNT and CDR2 is YYREEE (reference sequence). The V gene lost 3 bases and the J gene lost 2 bases, with 13 bases spanning the gap. The CDR3 is 15 residues long. The CDR3 DNA is TGTGCCAGCAGCTCGGGACTCACCGACACAGATACGCAGTATTTT. Protein: CASSSGLTDTDTQYF.

V is TRBV15 and J is TRBJ1-5; TRBD1 might be the D (6 bases). Trimming took off 5 bases at V and 2 bases at J, with 10 bases between the two ends. The CDR3 has 14 residues. Germline CDR1 reads LNHNV; CDR2 reads YYDKDF (reference sequence). The CDR3 sequence: CATSGGSGNQPQHF. The CDR3 DNA follows: TGTGCCACCAGCGGGGGCAGTGGCAATCAGCCCCAGCATTTT.

The rearrangement joins TRBV4-1 to TRBJ2-7, with D uncertain. This CDR3 has 15 residues. Germline V lookup: CDR1 MGHRA, CDR2 YSYEKL. The V end lost 1 base, the J end lost 2 bases, and 12 bases lay between the germline ends. DNA for the CDR3: TGCGCCAGCAGCCAAGGCTTCGTGGGTCCCTACGAGCAGTACTTC. It translates to CASSQGFVGPYEQYF.

This chain links TRBV5-6 with TRBJ1-1, with a possible D match to TRBD1 (6 bases). Germline V gene sequence: CDR1 SGHDT, CDR2 YYEEEE. V was pared by 0 bases and J by 6 bases, with 9 bases between. There are 13 residues in the CDR3. Written as DNA, the CDR3 is TGTGCCAGCAGCTTGGTACAGGGCCCTGAAGCTTTCTTT. This encodes CASSLVQGPEAFF.

This clone was picked up a small number of times. This chain links TRBV5-4 with TRBJ2-1; possible D gene TRBD1, 6 bases. V was cut by 3 bases and J by 6 bases, with 19 bases left in between. CDR1 SGHNT and CDR2 YYREEE come from the germline V gene (reference sequence). This CDR3 is 16 amino acids long. The CDR3 DNA follows: TGTGCCAGCAGCTGGGGCCACAGGGTAATACGCAATGAGCAGTTCTTC. Translated: CASSWGHRVIRNEQFF.

This sequence joins TRBV6-1 and TRBJ2-7; D gene ambiguous. V lost 5 bases and J 3 bases, leaving 14 bases between the germline ends. Germline V gives CDR1 MNHNS, CDR2 SASEGT. This CDR3 is 14 amino acids long. The CDR3 nucleotides read TGTGCCAGCAGTACTCCTCGTCCGGGCTACGAGCAGTACTTC. It specifies CASSTPRPGYEQYF.

This clone was observed a handful of times. This sequence joins TRBV2 and TRBJ2-1; 7 nucleotides match TRBD2. Losses at the gene ends were 5 bases for V and 7 bases for J; bases not matched to a gene: 8. This CDR3 is built from 14 residues. CDR1 and CDR2 from the germline V gene are SNHLY and FYNNEI. The CDR3 here is CASSPGTTDNEQFF. The CDR3 DNA is TGTGCCAGCAGTCCCGGGACTACTGATAATGAGCAGTTCTTC.

The chain recombines TRBV5-1 with TRBJ2-3, with 12 bases that match TRBD2. The ends lost 0 bases at V and 4 bases at J; junction bases unmatched: 3. This CDR3 contains 16 residues. CDR1 is SGHRS and CDR2 is YFSETQ in the germline V gene. The CDR3 coding sequence is TGCGCCAGCAGCTTGGCGCCTAGCGGGGGGGCAGATACGCAGTATTTT. Translating gives CASSLAPSGGADTQYF.

The chain couples TRBV5-4 to TRBJ1-1; D gene ambiguous. The germline gives CDR1 SGHNT, CDR2 YYREEE (reference sequence). The V end lost 0 bases, the J end lost 0 bases, and 6 bases lay between the germline ends. This CDR3 has 14 residues. CDR3 nucleotides: TGTGCCAGCAGCTTGGTCGGGGTGAACACTGAAGCTTTCTTT. Amino acids: CASSLVGVNTEAFF.

The rearrangement uses TRBV7-6 and TRBJ2-7; unclear D gene. CDR3 size: 15 residues. Trimming cost V 1 base and J 0 bases, with 10 bases left between them. CDR1 is SGHVS and CDR2 is FNYEAQ in the germline V gene. This chain's CDR3 is CASSLEDPPSYEQYF. The DNA of the CDR3 is TGTGCCAGCAGCTTAGAGGATCCGCCCTCCTACGAGCAGTACTTC. The complete variable domain, with remaining parts taken from reference TRBV7-6 and TRBJ2-7, reads GAGVSQSPRYKVTKRGQDVALRCDPISGHVSLYWYRQALGQGPEFLTYFNYEAQQDKSGLPNDRFSAERPEGSISTLTIQRTEQRDSAMYRCASSLEDPPSYEQYFGPGTRLTVT.

This clone is medium-sized by share. V gene TRBV2 combines with J gene TRBJ2-1; a possible D gene is TRBD1 (6 bases). Germline CDR1 SNHLY, CDR2 FYNNEI. Trimming left V 1 base short and J 9 bases short, with 19 bases between. This CDR3 is 16 amino acids long. The DNA for the CDR3 is TGTGCCAGCAGTGAAGGCAGAACCGGGACACCGTCTGAGCAGTTCTTC. Amino acid sequence: CASSEGRTGTPSEQFF.